A selection of T cell receptor beta chains follows, all from one sample in a study of blood T cell repertoires in COVID-19. The repertoire was sequenced with immunoSEQ multiplex PCR; TCRdb's copy has only in-frame clones and lacks some. Altogether 100,000 or so clones are present, about 86% being singletons, with the ten largest covering approximately 40%. Sequenced sample: peripheral blood. These receptor sequences come from a man at least 80 years old with acute or convalescent COVID-19. Each CDR3 is given with its conserved first and last residue. D genes are given only for firm matches. Expanded clones get a size class; other rows say once, few or many, or leave the size out.

D gene,clone size,J gene,V gene,CDR3 protein,CDR3 DNA
TRBD1,.,TRBJ1-5,TRBV10-3,CAISTGVRDQPQHF,TGTGCCATCAGTACAGGGGTTAGAGATCAGCCCCAGCATTTT
.,.,TRBJ1-6,TRBV18,CASSPTRVGSPLHF,TGTGCCAGCTCACCTACCAGGGTTGGGTCACCCCTCCACTTT
TRBD1,few,TRBJ1-6,TRBV28,CASSLWDRASNSPLHF,TGTGCCAGCAGTTTATGGGACAGGGCGAGTAATTCACCCCTCCACTTT
TRBD1,few,TRBJ1-5,TRBV7-8,CASSVRQGSNQPQHF,TGTGCCAGCAGCGTCCGACAGGGGTCAAATCAGCCCCAGCATTTT
.,.,TRBJ2-7,TRBV7-2,CASSLFFRDSSYEQYF,TGTGCCAGCAGCTTATTCTTCCGGGACTCTTCCTACGAGCAGTACTTC
.,.,TRBJ2-2,TRBV23-1,CASSPIAQGNTGELFF,TGCGCCAGCAGCCCAATCGCGCAGGGGAACACCGGGGAGCTGTTTTTT
.,once,TRBJ2-5,TRBV3-1/TRBV3-2,CASSLGVRETQYF,TGTGCCAGCAGCCTAGGGGTGAGAGAGACCCAGTACTTC
.,.,TRBJ2-1,TRBV5-6,CASRRETYNEQFF,TGTGCCAGCAGGAGGGAGACCTACAATGAGCAGTTCTTC
.,.,TRBJ2-5,TRBV27,CASSSDTPGYETQYF,TGTGCCAGCAGTTCAGACACCCCGGGGTACGAGACCCAGTACTTC
TRBD1,.,TRBJ1-4,TRBV18,CASSGQGAANEKLFF,TGTGCCAGCTCAGGACAGGGGGCTGCTAATGAAAAACTGTTTTTT
.,.,TRBJ1-2,TRBV29-1,CSVARSQGSYGYTF,TGCAGCGTTGCGAGATCACAGGGATCCTATGGCTACACCTTC
.,.,TRBJ1-1,TRBV13,CASSPVLTGPVAFF,TGTGCCAGCAGCCCCGTTTTGACAGGACCGGTGGCTTTCTTT
.,.,TRBJ1-3,TRBV18,CASSPLEWGGSGNTIYF,TGTGCCAGCTCACCATTAGAATGGGGCGGCTCTGGAAACACCATATATTTT